Shown below are 18 T cell receptor beta chains from a single sample sequenced in a study of blood T cell repertoires in COVID-19. TCRdb's copy holds only in-frame clones and misses some; the assay was immunoSEQ multiplex PCR. The data hold 35,000 to 50,000 clones, with nearly 90% observed a single time. The sequenced material came from peripheral blood. These receptors originate from a man aged 50 to 59 with active COVID-19.

The V and J genes are TRBV18 and TRBJ1-2; TRBD1 might be the D (5 bases). Germline loops: CDR1 KGHSH, CDR2 LQKENI. The CDR3 extends over 15 amino acids. V lost 3 bases, J lost 4 bases, and 15 bases lay in between. The CDR3 DNA reads TGTGCCAGCTCACCCTCGGCCAGGGCCCTCTATGGCTACACCTTC. This gives the protein CASSPSARALYGYTF.

The chain employs TRBV5-1 and TRBJ2-1, with D maybe TRBD1 (5 bases). V dropped 0 bases and J dropped 6 bases, with 13 bases sitting between them. This CDR3 has 15 residues. Germline CDR1 SGHRS, CDR2 YFSETQ. The CDR3 sequence: CASSLAARQSNEQFF. The CDR3 DNA is TGCGCCAGCAGCTTGGCCGCGAGACAGAGCAATGAGCAGTTCTTC.

The V and J genes are TRBV15 and TRBJ1-5, with unresolved D. The CDR3 loop spans 14 amino acids. Germline-derived CDR1 and CDR2 are LNHNV and YYDKDF (reference sequence). V gave up 6 bases and J gave up 0 bases, with 9 bases separating them. Here the CDR3 DNA reads TGTGCCACCAGTCAGAGGGCTAGCAATCAGCCCCAGCATTTT. This sequence encodes CATSQRASNQPQHF.

The chain uses TRBV18 and TRBJ1-5, with 7 bases aligning to TRBD1. CDR1 is KGHSH and CDR2 is LQKENI in the germline V gene. J gave up 0 bases and V 1 base, and 0 bases lay outside the gene matches. The CDR3 totals 15 residues. The CDR3 DNA sequence: TGTGCCAGCTCACCACGGGACAGTAGCAATCAGCCCCAGCATTTT. It is translated as CASSPRDSSNQPQHF.

This clone appeared a few times. The V and J genes are TRBV19 and TRBJ2-1; D possibly corresponds to TRBD2 (6 bases). The germline V gene encodes CDR1 LNHDA and CDR2 SQIVND (reference sequence). The CDR3 has 15 residues. Deletions cut 8 bases from V and 0 bases from J, with 14 bases between. This CDR3 reads CASAVTGGSYNEQFF. Written as DNA, the CDR3 is TGTGCCAGTGCGGTTACCGGGGGCTCCTACAATGAGCAGTTCTTC.

This clone was picked up one time. The chain joins TRBV2 to TRBJ2-3; 10 bases agree with TRBD2. The V gene end was trimmed by 6 bases and the J gene end by 0 bases; junction bases not matched to a gene: 3. CDR3 length: 15 amino acids. Germline lookup yields CDR1 SNHLY and CDR2 FYNNEI. The CDR3 DNA sequence: TGTGCCAGCAGCACTAGCGGGATTAGCACAGATACGCAGTATTTT. This sequence encodes CASSTSGISTDTQYF.

The rearrangement uses TRBV3-1 (or the pseudogene TRBV3-2) and TRBJ1-1; D is uncertain. Germline values: CDR1 LGHDT, CDR2 YNNKEL (reference sequence). V was shortened by 3 bases and J by 5 bases, with 10 bases between the two germline ends. The CDR3 length is 13 residues. The CDR3 nucleotides read TGTGCCAGCAGCCACACCGCTAGGACTGAAGCTTTCTTT. It encodes CASSHTARTEAFF.

The J gene is TRBJ2-1, the V gene TRBV19; tentatively, D is TRBD1 (6 bases). The CDR3 is made up of 15 amino acids. V was trimmed by 7 bases and J by 4 bases, leaving 17 bases between them. CDR1 is LNHDA and CDR2 is SQIVND in the germline V gene (reference sequence). CDR3 DNA sequence: TGTGCCAGTAAGACAACAGGGAACCTATACAATGAGCAGTTCTTC. The encoded protein is CASKTTGNLYNEQFF.

Only one count was recorded for this clone. This rearrangement joins TRBV15 to TRBJ2-1; D gene ambiguous. Germline CDR1 and CDR2: LNHNV and YYDKDF (reference sequence). The CDR3 is 12 amino acids. V gave up 1 base and J gave up 8 bases, with 6 bases separating them. CDR3 protein: CATSRGTDEQFF. The CDR3 coding sequence is TGTGCCACCAGCAGAGGAACGGATGAGCAGTTCTTC. The variable domain in full, completed from reference TRBV15 and TRBJ2-1, reads DAMVIQNPRYQVTQFGKPVTLSCSQTLNHNVMYWYQQKSSQAPKLLFHYYDKDFNNEADTPDNFQSRRPNTSFCFLDIRSPGLGDTAMYLCATSRGTDEQFFGPGTRLTVL.

The rearrangement links TRBV7-8 to TRBJ2-3, with a possible D match to TRBD1 (6 bases). V was clipped by 1 base and J by 0 bases, with 14 bases between them. Per the germline V gene, CDR1 is SGHVS and CDR2 is FQNEAQ. The CDR3 has 17 residues. The CDR3 region is CASSLGVGGPSTDTQYF. The DNA of the CDR3 is TGTGCCAGCAGCTTAGGGGTAGGGGGACCAAGCACAGATACGCAGTATTTT.

The chain is built from TRBV9 and TRBJ1-4; 7 bases line up with TRBD1. V lost 3 bases to trimming and J lost 8 bases; unmatched junction nucleotides: 10. The CDR3 length is 15 residues. Germline V CDR1 and CDR2: SGDLS, YYNGEE. The CDR3 is CASSAPDRVGEKLFF. CDR3 bases: TGTGCCAGCAGCGCACCCGACAGGGTAGGAGAAAAACTGTTTTTT. Supplemented by reference TRBV9 and TRBJ1-4, the full variable domain reads DSGVTQTPKHLITATGQRVTLRCSPRSGDLSVYWYQQSLDQGLQFLIQYYNGEERAKGNILERFSAQQFPDLHSELNLSSLELGDSALYFCASSAPDRVGEKLFFGSGTQLSVL.

The gene calls are TRBV4-1 and TRBJ2-1; the D is unclear. The germline CDR1 and CDR2 sequences are MGHRA and YSYEKL. Trimming pared 2 bases from V and 10 bases from J, leaving 12 bases between. The CDR3 consists of 13 residues. The CDR3 bases are TGCGCCAGCAGCCAACTTATTCCCAGGGAGCAGTTCTTC. Its protein is CASSQLIPREQFF.

The chain couples TRBV9 to TRBJ1-3, with 12 bases fitting TRBD1. CDR1 and CDR2 (germline): SGDLS, YYNGEE. V was pared by 2 bases and J by 2 bases, with 2 bases of the junction left unmatched. This CDR3 contains 16 residues. This CDR3 reads CASSVRDRGPGNTIYF. The CDR3 region has the DNA TGTGCCAGCAGCGTTCGGGACAGGGGGCCTGGAAACACCATATATTTT. The full variable domain, with the rest looked up from reference TRBV9 and TRBJ1-3, is DSGVTQTPKHLITATGQRVTLRCSPRSGDLSVYWYQQSLDQGLQFLIQYYNGEERAKGNILERFSAQQFPDLHSELNLSSLELGDSALYFCASSVRDRGPGNTIYFGEGSWLTVV.

The chain combines TRBV7-3 with TRBJ1-1; possibly TRBD1 for D (6 bases). Germline CDR1 reads SGHTA; CDR2 reads FQGTGA. V was cut by 5 bases and J by 1 base, with 17 bases left in between. This CDR3 is 16 amino acids long. CDR3 sequence: CASSKWTVEKNTEAFF. CDR3 nucleotides: TGTGCCAGCAGCAAGTGGACAGTGGAAAAGAACACTGAAGCTTTCTTT.

Written as DNA, the CDR3 is TGTGCCAGCAGCCCAGGGACAGGGGCGAGGAATGAGCAGTTCTTC. Protein product: CASSPGTGARNEQFF. The gene calls are TRBV5-4 and TRBJ2-1; the match to TRBD1 covers 10 bases. Germline CDR1 SGHNT, CDR2 YYREEE (reference sequence). The trim removed 4 bases at V and 7 bases at J, leaving 8 bases unmatched. The CDR3 is made up of 15 amino acids.

The rearrangement links TRBV14 to TRBJ1-1, with a possible D match to TRBD1 (5 bases). Germline CDR1 reads SGHDN; CDR2 reads FVKESK. V gave up 1 base and J gave up 7 bases, with 10 bases separating them. There are 13 residues in the CDR3. DNA of the CDR3: TGTGCCAGCAGCCAAGCTCTGGGGGGTGAAGCTTTCTTT. This translates into CASSQALGGEAFF.

The chain links TRBV24-1 to TRBJ2-1, with D tentatively TRBD1 (6 bases). The CDR3 length is 15 residues. The ends were cut back, 4 bases at V and 9 bases at J, with 18 bases in the middle. Germline CDR1 reads KGHDR; CDR2 reads SFDVKD. CDR3: CATSDSNQQGREQFF. The CDR3 DNA sequence: TGTGCCACCAGTGACAGTAACCAACAGGGACGTGAGCAGTTCTTC.

The chain is built from TRBV7-9 and TRBJ1-4; D ambiguous. The germline CDR1 and CDR2 sequences are SEHNR and FQNEAQ (reference sequence). There are 15 residues in the CDR3. Trimming took 0 bases from V and 4 from J, leaving 9 bases between them. The CDR3 protein is CASSLAGSVNEKLFF. CDR3 sequence (DNA): TGTGCCAGCAGCTTAGCCGGTAGCGTTAATGAAAAACTGTTTTTT.